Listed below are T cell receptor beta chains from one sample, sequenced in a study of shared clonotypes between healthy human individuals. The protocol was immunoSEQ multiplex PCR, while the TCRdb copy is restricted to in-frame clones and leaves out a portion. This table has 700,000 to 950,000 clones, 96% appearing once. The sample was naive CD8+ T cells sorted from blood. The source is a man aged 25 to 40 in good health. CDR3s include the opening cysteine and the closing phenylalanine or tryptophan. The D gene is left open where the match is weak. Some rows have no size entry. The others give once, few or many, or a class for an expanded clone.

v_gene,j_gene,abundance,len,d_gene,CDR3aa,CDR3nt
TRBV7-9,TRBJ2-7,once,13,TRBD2,CASSLGLAGEQYF,TGTGCCAGCAGCTTAGGACTAGCGGGCGAGCAGTACTTC
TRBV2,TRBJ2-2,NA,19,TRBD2,CASSDILGTSGPYTGELFF,TGTGCCAGCAGTGATATCCTTGGGACTAGCGGGCCCTACACCGGGGAGCTGTTTTTT
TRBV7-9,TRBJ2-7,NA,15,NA,CASSAHSRGTYEQYF,TGTGCCAGCAGTGCCCACAGCAGGGGAACCTACGAGCAGTACTTC
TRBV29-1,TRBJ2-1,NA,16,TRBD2,CSVEGGLASSYNEQFF,TGCAGCGTTGAAGGGGGACTAGCGAGCTCCTACAATGAGCAGTTCTTC
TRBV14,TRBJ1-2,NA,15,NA,CASSQGDRISYGYTF,TGTGCCAGCAGCCAAGGCGACAGGATCTCGTATGGCTACACCTTC
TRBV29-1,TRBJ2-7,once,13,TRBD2,CSVVTSGSYEQYF,TGCAGCGTTGTGACTAGCGGCTCCTACGAGCAGTACTTC
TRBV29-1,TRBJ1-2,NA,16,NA,CSVVGAWEELNYGYTF,TGCAGCGTTGTTGGGGCGTGGGAGGAACTTAACTATGGCTACACCTTC
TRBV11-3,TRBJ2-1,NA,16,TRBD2,CASSPGPSGEDNEQFF,TGTGCCAGCAGCCCTGGGCCTAGCGGGGAGGACAATGAGCAGTTCTTC
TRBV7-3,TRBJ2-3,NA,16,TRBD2,CASSLDPSGRENTQYF,TGTGCCAGCAGCTTAGACCCTAGCGGGAGGGAAAATACGCAGTATTTT
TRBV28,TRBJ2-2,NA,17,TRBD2,CASTPGTSGSRAGELFF,TGTGCCAGCACCCCTGGGACTAGCGGGAGTAGAGCCGGGGAGCTGTTTTTT
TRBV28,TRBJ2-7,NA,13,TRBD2,CASSLPTSGEQYF,TGTGCCAGCAGTTTGCCGACTAGCGGCGAGCAGTACTTC
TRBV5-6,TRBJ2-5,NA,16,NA,CASSLRDISRTETQYF,TGTGCCAGCAGCCTCCGGGACATCTCGCGGACGGAGACCCAGTACTTC
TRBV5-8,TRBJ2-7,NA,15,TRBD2,CASTPPGGGSYEQYF,TGTGCCAGCACCCCACCGGGAGGTGGGTCCTACGAGCAGTACTTC
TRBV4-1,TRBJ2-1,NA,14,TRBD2,CASSQIAGRDEQFF,TGCGCCAGCAGCCAAATAGCGGGGCGCGATGAGCAGTTCTTC
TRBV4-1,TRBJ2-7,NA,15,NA,CASSRETTSSYEQYF,TGCGCCAGCAGCCGAGAGACTACCTCCTCCTACGAGCAGTACTTC
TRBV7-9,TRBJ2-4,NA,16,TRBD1,CASSPGTGAVANIQYF,TGTGCCAGCAGCCCCGGGACAGGAGCGGTAGCGAACATTCAGTACTTC
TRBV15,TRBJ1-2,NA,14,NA,CATSRATLSYGYTF,TGTGCCACCAGCAGAGCCACCCTAAGCTATGGCTACACCTTC
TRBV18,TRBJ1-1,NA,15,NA,CASSPPTLPDTEAFF,TGTGCCAGCTCACCACCAACTCTCCCGGACACTGAAGCTTTCTTT
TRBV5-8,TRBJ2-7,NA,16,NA,CASSLVGAGGTYEQYF,TGTGCCAGCAGCTTGGTAGGGGCAGGGGGGACCTACGAGCAGTACTTC
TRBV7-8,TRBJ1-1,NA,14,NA,CASSWVLGNTEAFF,TGTGCCAGCAGCTGGGTCCTTGGGAACACTGAAGCTTTCTTT
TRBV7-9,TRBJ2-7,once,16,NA,CASSSGNKRRSYEQYF,TGTGCCAGCAGCTCGGGGAATAAGCGGCGCTCCTACGAGCAGTACTTC
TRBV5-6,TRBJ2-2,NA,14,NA,CASSLDGWNGELFF,TGTGCCAGCAGCTTGGACGGGTGGAACGGGGAGCTGTTTTTT
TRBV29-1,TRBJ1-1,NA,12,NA,CSATGVNTEAFF,TGCAGCGCCACCGGGGTGAACACTGAAGCTTTCTTT
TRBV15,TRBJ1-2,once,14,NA,CATSRDRGGYGYTF,TGTGCCACCAGCAGAGATCGGGGGGGCTATGGCTACACCTTC
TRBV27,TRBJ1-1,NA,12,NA,CAAGAVAYEAFF,TGTGCTGCGGGGGCAGTTGCGTATGAAGCTTTCTTT
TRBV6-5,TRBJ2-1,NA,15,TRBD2,CASSIPGLAGVEQFF,TGTGCCAGCAGTATACCGGGACTAGCGGGAGTTGAGCAGTTCTTC
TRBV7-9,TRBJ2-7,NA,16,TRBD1,CASSLALQGPSYEQYF,TGTGCCAGCAGCTTAGCGCTACAGGGGCCATCCTACGAGCAGTACTTC
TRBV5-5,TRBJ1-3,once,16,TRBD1,CASSLVGTVSGNTIYF,TGTGCCAGCAGCTTGGTTGGGACAGTCTCTGGAAACACCATATATTTT
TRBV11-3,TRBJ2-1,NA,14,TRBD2,CASSSGLAIDEQFF,TGTGCCAGCAGCTCCGGACTAGCAATCGATGAGCAGTTCTTC
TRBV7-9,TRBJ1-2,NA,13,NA,CASSPQSSYGYTF,TGTGCCAGCAGCCCACAGTCTTCCTATGGCTACACCTTC
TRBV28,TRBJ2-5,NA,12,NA,CASSSLLETQYF,TGTGCCAGCAGCTCCCTTTTAGAGACCCAGTACTTC
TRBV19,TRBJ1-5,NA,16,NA,CASSPNPGDSNQPQHF,TGTGCCAGCAGTCCAAATCCAGGGGATAGCAATCAGCCCCAGCATTTT
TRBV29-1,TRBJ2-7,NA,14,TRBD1,CSVETRDSTYEQYF,TGCAGCGTTGAAACTCGGGACAGTACCTACGAGCAGTACTTC
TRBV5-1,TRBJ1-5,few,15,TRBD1,CASSLGQNSNQPQHF,TGCGCCAGCAGCCTGGGACAGAATAGCAATCAGCCCCAGCATTTT
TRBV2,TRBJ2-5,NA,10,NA,CASRGKTQYF,TGTGCCAGCAGGGGGAAGACCCAGTACTTC
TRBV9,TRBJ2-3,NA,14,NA,CASTGDGGFHTQYF,TGTGCCAGCACAGGGGATGGGGGGTTTCATACGCAGTATTTT
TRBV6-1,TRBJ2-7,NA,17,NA,CASSESTWTPSPYEQYF,TGTGCCAGCAGTGAATCGACGTGGACACCATCCCCCTACGAGCAGTACTTC
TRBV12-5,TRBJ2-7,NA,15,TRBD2,CASGPTTGGDYEQYF,TGTGCTAGTGGTCCAACTACGGGAGGAGACTACGAGCAGTACTTC
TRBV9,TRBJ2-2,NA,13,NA,CASSLEDTGELFF,TGTGCCAGCAGCCTTGAGGACACCGGGGAGCTGTTTTTT
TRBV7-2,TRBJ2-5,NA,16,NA,CASSLVLRGDRETQYF,TGTGCCAGCAGCTTAGTTCTTCGAGGAGATCGAGAGACCCAGTACTTC
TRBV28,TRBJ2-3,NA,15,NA,CASSLGTASTDTQYF,TGTGCCAGCAGTCTCGGGACGGCTAGCACAGATACGCAGTATTTT
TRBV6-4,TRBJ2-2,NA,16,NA,CASSDSMGRNTGELFF,TGTGCCAGCAGTGACTCGATGGGCAGAAACACCGGGGAGCTGTTTTTT
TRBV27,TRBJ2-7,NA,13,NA,CASRVTQRDEQYF,TGTGCCAGCAGGGTAACTCAGAGGGACGAGCAGTACTTC
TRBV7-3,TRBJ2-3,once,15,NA,CASSPGHWRTDTQYF,TGTGCCAGCAGTCCGGGACATTGGCGCACAGATACGCAGTATTTT
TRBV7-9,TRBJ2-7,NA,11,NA,CAISEVGEQYF,TGTGCCATCTCCGAGGTTGGGGAGCAGTACTTC
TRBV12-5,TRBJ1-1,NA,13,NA,CASSGGLNTEAFF,TGTGCTAGTTCTGGGGGATTGAACACTGAAGCTTTCTTT
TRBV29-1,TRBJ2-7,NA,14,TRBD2,CSVPGTSGTYEQYF,TGCAGCGTTCCCGGGACTAGCGGGACCTACGAGCAGTACTTC
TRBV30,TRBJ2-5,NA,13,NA,CGLRGGYSETQYF,TGTGGGTTGAGGGGGGGTTATAGTGAGACCCAGTACTTC
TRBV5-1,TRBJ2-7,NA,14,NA,CASSFRVMSYEQYF,TGCGCCAGCAGCTTCAGGGTAATGTCCTACGAGCAGTACTTC
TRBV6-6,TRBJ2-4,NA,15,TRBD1,CASSHRGQGKDIQYF,TGTGCCAGCAGTCACCGGGGACAGGGGAAGGACATTCAGTACTTC
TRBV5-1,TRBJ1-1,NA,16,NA,CASSPGLSYSWAEAFF,TGCGCCAGCAGCCCCGGACTATCGTATTCTTGGGCCGAAGCTTTCTTT
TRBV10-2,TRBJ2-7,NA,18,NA,CASSEMGGESTLSYEQYF,TGCGCCAGCAGTGAAATGGGTGGTGAGTCGACCTTATCCTACGAGCAGTACTTC
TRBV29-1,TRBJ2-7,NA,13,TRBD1,CSAITGVSYEQYF,TGCAGCGCCATAACAGGGGTATCCTACGAGCAGTACTTC